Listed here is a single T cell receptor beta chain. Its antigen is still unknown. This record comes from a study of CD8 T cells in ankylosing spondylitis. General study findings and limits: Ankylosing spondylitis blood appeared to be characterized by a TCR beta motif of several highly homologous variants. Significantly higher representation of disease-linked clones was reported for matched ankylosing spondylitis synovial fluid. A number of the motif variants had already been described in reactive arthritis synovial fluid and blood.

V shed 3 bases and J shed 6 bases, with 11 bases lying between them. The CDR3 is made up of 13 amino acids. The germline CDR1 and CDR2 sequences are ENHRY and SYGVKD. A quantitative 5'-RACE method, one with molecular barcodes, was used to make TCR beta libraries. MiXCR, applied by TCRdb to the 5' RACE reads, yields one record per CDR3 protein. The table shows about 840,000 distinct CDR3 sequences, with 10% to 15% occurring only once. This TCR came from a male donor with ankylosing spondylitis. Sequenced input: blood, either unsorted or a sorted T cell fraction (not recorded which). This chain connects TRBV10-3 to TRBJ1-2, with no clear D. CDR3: CAISDSWQDGYTF. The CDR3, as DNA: TGTGCCATCAGTGACTCGTGGCAGGATGGCTACACCTTC.